This TCR beta chain was captured by sequencing in a study of OX40 agonist ivuxolimab in advanced cancers. Study overall: A history of anti-PD-1, anti-PD-L1 or anti-CTLA-4 therapy was acceptable, and 40% had some.

Only in-frame clones appear in the TCRdb table, and some are missing; sequencing was by immunoSEQ multiplex PCR. In the table there are roughly 93,000 clones, around 90% of which are singletons. J was trimmed by 2 bases and V by 0 bases; bases with no gene match: 3. The CDR3 extends over 15 amino acids. Germline CDR1 and CDR2: MNHNS and SASEGT. The TCR sequence derives from an adult with an advanced solid tumor such as melanoma, head and neck, liver or kidney cancer. The chain is built from TRBV6-1 and TRBJ1-1; 7 positions match TRBD1. Specimen: CD4+ or CD8+ T cells sorted from blood, collected in a trial of the OX40 agonist ivuxolimab. The CDR3 here is CASSEADRINTEAFF. For the CDR3, the DNA is TGTGCCAGCAGTGAAGCGGACAGGATAAACACTGAAGCTTTCTTT.